The following is a TCR beta chain sequence with its context. Its antigen remains unidentified. A single record per CDR3 protein comes from TCRdb applying MiXCR to the 5' RACE reads. The profile shows about 440,000 distinct CDR3 sequences, 17% of them singletons. The record originates from a study of CD8 T cells in ankylosing spondylitis. Overall study findings and caveats: For ankylosing spondylitis blood, a TCR beta motif of seven to nine highly homologous variants appeared characteristic.

The CDR3 is 13 amino acids. Germline CDR1 reads SQVTM; CDR2 reads ANQGSEA. With 3 bases removed from V and 1 base from J, the gap between germline ends came to 9 bases. The rearrangement joins TRBV29-1 to TRBJ2-5; either TRBD1 or TRBD2 may supply D (5 bases each). What was sequenced was blood, either unsorted or a sorted T cell fraction (not recorded which). The sequence came from a male donor with ankylosing spondylitis. CDR3 in DNA: TGCAGCGTTGATGCCGGGGCCCAAGAGACCCAGTACTTC. This encodes CSVDAGAQETQYF.